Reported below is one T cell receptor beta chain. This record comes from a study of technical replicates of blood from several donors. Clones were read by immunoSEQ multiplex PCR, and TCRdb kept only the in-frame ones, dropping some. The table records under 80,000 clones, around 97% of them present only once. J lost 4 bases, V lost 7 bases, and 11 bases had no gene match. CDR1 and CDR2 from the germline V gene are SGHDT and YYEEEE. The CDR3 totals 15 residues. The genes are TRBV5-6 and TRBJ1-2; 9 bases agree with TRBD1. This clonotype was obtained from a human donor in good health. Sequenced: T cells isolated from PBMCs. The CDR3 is CASGYRDRDSYGYTF. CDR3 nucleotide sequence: TGTGCCAGCGGCTACCGGGACAGGGATAGCTATGGCTACACCTTC. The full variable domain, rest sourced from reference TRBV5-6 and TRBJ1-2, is DAGVTQSPTHLIKTRGQQVTLRCSPKSGHDTVSWYQQALGQGPQFIFQYYEEEERQRGNFPDRFSGHQFPNYSSELNVNALLLGDSALYLCASGYRDRDSYGYTFGSGTRLTVV.